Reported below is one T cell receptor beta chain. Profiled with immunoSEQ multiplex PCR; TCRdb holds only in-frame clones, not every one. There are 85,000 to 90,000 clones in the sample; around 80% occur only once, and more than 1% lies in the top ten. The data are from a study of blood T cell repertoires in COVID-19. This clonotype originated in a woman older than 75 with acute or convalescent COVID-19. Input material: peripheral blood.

CDR3: CASSLVGGDTQYF. The CDR3 DNA reads as TGTGCCAGCAGCTTGGTTGGAGGTGATACGCAGTATTTT. The chain uses TRBV5-4 and TRBJ2-3; weak D call: TRBD2 (5 bases). The V gene's germline CDR1 is SGHNT and CDR2 YYREEE (reference sequence). Trimming took 0 bases from V and 6 from J, leaving 8 bases between them. CDR3 length: 13 residues.